This TCR beta chain was found in a study of blood T cell repertoires in COVID-19. Background on the study: Whether acute or convalescent, the COVID-19 samples came from the United States, Italy and Spain.

Authors' analysis steps: Estimated nucleated cell counts came from reference gene primer amplification. The data were produced by immunoSEQ multiplex PCR, yet TCRdb's version contains in-frame clones alone and is incomplete. That table is the source of V, J and clone size, and D and trimming were worked out from the DNA. The sample consists of roughly 230,000 clones, 89% of them appearing once. The specimen was peripheral blood. The origin of this receptor is a woman aged 40 to 50 who had recovered from COVID-19.

Here the CDR3 DNA reads TGTGCCAGCAGTTATCTAGGCGGGGAGCTGTTTTTT. Encoded protein: CASSYLGGELFF. V gene TRBV6-5 combines with J gene TRBJ2-2; D gene unclear. V was shortened by 3 bases and J by 7 bases, with 6 bases between the two germline ends. Germline lookup yields CDR1 MNHEY and CDR2 SVGAGI. The CDR3 consists of 12 residues.